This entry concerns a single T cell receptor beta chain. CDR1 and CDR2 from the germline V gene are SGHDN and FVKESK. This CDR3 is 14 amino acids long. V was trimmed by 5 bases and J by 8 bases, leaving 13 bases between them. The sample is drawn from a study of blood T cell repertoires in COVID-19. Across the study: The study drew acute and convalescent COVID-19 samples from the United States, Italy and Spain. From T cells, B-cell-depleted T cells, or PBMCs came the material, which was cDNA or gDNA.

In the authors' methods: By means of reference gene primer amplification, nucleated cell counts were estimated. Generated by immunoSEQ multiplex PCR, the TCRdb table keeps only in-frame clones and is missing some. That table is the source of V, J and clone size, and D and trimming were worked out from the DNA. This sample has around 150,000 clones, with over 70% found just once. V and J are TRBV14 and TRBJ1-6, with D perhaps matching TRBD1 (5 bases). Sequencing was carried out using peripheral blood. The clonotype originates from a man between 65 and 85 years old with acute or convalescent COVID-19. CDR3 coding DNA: TGTGCCAGCAGCTACAACACAGGTTATTCACCCCTCCACTTT. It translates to CASSYNTGYSPLHF. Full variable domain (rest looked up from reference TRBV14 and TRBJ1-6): EAGVTQFPSHSVIEKGQTVTLRCDPISGHDNLYWYRRVMGKEIKFLLHFVKESKQDESGMPNNRFLAERTGGTYSTLKVQPAELEDSGVYFCASSYNTGYSPLHFGNGTRLTVT.